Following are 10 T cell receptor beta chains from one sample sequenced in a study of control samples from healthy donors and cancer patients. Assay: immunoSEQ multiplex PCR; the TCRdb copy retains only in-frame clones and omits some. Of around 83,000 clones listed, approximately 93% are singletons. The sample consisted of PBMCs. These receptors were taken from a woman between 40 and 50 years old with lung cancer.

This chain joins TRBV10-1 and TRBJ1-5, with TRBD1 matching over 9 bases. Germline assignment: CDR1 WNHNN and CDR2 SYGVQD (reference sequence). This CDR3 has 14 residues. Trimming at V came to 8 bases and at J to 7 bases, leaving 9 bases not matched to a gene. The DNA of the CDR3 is TGCGCCAGCGGCCCGGGACAGGGAGGACAGCCCCAGCATTTT. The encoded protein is CASGPGQGGQPQHF.

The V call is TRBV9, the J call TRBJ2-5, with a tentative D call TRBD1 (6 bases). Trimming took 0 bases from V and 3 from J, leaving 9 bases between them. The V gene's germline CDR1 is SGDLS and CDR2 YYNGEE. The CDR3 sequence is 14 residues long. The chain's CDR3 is CASSVGTVKETQYF. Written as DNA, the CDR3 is TGTGCCAGCAGCGTAGGGACAGTAAAAGAGACCCAGTACTTC.

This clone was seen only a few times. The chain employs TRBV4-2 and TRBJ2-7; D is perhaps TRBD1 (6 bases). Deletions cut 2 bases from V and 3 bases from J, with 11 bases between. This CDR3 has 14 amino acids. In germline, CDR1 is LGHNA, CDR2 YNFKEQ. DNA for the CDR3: TGTGCCAGCAGCCAAAGACAGGAAAACTACGAGCAGTACTTC. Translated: CASSQRQENYEQYF.

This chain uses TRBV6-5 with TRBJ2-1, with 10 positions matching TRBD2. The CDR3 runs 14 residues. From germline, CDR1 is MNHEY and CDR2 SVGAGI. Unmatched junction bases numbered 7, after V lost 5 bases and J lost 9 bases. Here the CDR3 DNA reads TGTGCCAGCAGTCCCAGCGGGGGGGCCGCTGAGCAGTTCTTC. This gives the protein CASSPSGGAAEQFF.

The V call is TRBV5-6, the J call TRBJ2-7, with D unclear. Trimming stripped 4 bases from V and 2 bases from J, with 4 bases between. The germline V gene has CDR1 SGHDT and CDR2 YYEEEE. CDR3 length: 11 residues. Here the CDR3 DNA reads TGTGCCAGCAGCCGGACCTACGAGCAGTACTTC. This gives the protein CASSRTYEQYF.

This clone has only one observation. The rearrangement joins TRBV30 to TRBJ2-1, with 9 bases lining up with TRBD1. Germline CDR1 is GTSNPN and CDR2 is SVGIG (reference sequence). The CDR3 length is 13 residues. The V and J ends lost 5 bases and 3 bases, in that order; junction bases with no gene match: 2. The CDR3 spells CAWGQGIYNEQFF. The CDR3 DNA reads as TGTGCCTGGGGACAGGGGATCTACAATGAGCAGTTCTTC.

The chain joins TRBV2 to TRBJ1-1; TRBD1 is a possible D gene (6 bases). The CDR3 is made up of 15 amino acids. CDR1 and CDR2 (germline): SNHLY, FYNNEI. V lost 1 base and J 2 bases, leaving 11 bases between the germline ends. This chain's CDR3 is CASSEESGANTEAFF. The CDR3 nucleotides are TGTGCCAGCAGTGAAGAATCAGGGGCTAACACTGAAGCTTTCTTT.

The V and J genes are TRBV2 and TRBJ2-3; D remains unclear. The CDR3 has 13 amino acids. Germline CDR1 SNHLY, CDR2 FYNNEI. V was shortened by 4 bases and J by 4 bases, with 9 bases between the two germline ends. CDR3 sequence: CASSGIDADTQYF. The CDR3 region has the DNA TGTGCCAGCAGTGGTATTGATGCAGATACGCAGTATTTT.

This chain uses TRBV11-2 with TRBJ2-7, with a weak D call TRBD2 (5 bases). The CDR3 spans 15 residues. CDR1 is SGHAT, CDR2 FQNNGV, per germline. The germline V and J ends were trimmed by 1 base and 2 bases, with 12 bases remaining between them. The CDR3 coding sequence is TGTGCCAGCAGCTTAGTATGGGGAGAGGCCTACGAGCAGTACTTC. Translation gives CASSLVWGEAYEQYF.

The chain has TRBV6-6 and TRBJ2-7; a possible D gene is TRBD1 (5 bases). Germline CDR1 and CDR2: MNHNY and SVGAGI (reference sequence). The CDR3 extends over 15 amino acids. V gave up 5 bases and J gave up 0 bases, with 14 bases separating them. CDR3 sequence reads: CASSIPSTASYEQYF. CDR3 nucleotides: TGTGCCAGCAGTATCCCATCGACAGCCTCCTACGAGCAGTACTTC.